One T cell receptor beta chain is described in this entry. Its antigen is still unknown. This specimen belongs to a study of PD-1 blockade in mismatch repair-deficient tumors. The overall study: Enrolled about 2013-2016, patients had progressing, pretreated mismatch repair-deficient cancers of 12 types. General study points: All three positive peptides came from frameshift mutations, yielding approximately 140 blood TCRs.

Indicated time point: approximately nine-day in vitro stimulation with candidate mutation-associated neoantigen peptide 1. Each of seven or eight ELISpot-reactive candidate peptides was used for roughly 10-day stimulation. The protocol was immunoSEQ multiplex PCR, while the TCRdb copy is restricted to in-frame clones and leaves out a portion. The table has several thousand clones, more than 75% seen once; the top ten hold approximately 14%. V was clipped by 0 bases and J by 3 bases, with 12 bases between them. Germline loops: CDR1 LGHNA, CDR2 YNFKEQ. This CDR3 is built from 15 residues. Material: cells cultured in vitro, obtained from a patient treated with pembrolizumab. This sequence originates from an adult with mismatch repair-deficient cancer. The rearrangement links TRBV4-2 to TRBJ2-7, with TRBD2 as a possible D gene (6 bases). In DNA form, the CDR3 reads TGTGCCAGCAGCCAAGAGAAACGGGGGTACTACGAGCAGTACTTC. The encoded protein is CASSQEKRGYYEQYF.